Listed here are 6 T cell receptor beta chains from one sample, sequenced in a study of T cell responses to AZD1222 COVID-19 vaccine. Sequencing used immunoSEQ multiplex PCR; TCRdb keeps in-frame clones, though not all of them. The sample shows around 110,000 clones, roughly nine tenths of them seen only once. The sample was peripheral blood, taken on day 0 of AZD1222 vaccination. The source of these receptors is an adult in good health.

This clone was recorded once. This rearrangement joins TRBV7-2 to TRBJ1-1; no firm D call. V was cut by 1 base and J by 1 base, with 13 bases left in between. The CDR3 runs 16 residues. Germline lookup yields CDR1 SGHTA and CDR2 FQGNSA. CDR3 sequence reads: CASSLGPWTGNTEAFF. The DNA of the CDR3 is TGTGCCAGCAGCTTAGGACCTTGGACGGGGAACACTGAAGCTTTCTTT. Full variable domain (outside the CDR3, taken from reference TRBV7-2 and TRBJ1-1): GAGVSQSPSNKVTEKGKDVELRCDPISGHTALYWYRQSLGQGLEFLIYFQGNSAPDKSGLPSDRFSAERTGGSVSTLTIQRTQQEDSAVYLCASSLGPWTGNTEAFFGQGTRLTVV.

This chain links TRBV7-3 with TRBJ2-7, with 11 bases lining up with TRBD2. J lost 0 bases, V lost 5 bases, and 3 bases had no gene match. This CDR3 has 15 amino acids. CDR1 is SGHTA, CDR2 FQGTGA, per germline. The CDR3 protein is CASSPTSGSSYEQYF. The CDR3 DNA reads as TGTGCCAGCAGCCCCACTAGCGGGAGCTCCTACGAGCAGTACTTC.

The chain carries TRBV6-6 and TRBJ1-6; D gene unclear. The germline gives CDR1 MNHNY, CDR2 SVGAGI (reference sequence). Trimming removed 5 bases from V and 9 bases from J, with 14 bases in between. The CDR3 consists of 14 residues. CDR3 sequence (DNA): TGTGCCAGCAGTCACGGGGTGCTCGGTTCACCCCTCCACTTT. As protein: CASSHGVLGSPLHF.

This chain uses TRBV29-1 with TRBJ1-2, with D possibly being TRBD1 (5 bases). This CDR3 region has 14 residues. Germline V gene data show CDR1 as SQVTM and CDR2 as ANQGSEA. V was shortened by 3 bases and J by 4 bases, with 15 bases between the two germline ends. For the CDR3, the DNA is TGCAGCGTTGATCTTCTGGGGGGGAGCTATGGCTACACCTTC. Amino acid sequence: CSVDLLGGSYGYTF.

V is TRBV19 and J is TRBJ2-1; 11 nucleotides agree with TRBD2. CDR3 length: 16 amino acids. Looked up from germline, CDR1 is LNHDA and CDR2 is SQIVND (reference sequence). The V segment lost 3 bases and the J segment 7 bases; nucleotides outside the gene matches: 8. For the CDR3, the DNA is TGTGCCAGTAGTATCGGCACTAGCGGGAGTCAGAATGAGCAGTTCTTC. Translating gives CASSIGTSGSQNEQFF.

Written as DNA, the CDR3 is TGTGCCAGCAGTGAAAGAGGGGCGGAAGAAAAACTGTTTTTT. Translation: CASSERGAEEKLFF. The J gene is TRBJ1-4, the V gene TRBV6-4; D might be TRBD1 (5 bases). Trimming removed 3 bases at V and 8 bases at J, with 13 bases between. Germline lookup yields CDR1 MRHNA and CDR2 SNTAGT. The CDR3 sequence is 14 residues long.